These 11 T cell receptor beta chains originate from one sample sequenced in a study of Tregs in tolerant kidney transplant recipients. Related graft donors supplied nonmyeloablative bone marrow transplants, and mixed chimerism was transient. Generated by immunoSEQ multiplex PCR, the TCRdb table keeps only in-frame clones and is missing some. The table has some 56,000 clones, about 90% seen once. The sequences come from CD8+ T cells from blood (PBMCs), collected 24 months after the transplant. These receptors originate from a human patient who received a combined kidney and bone marrow transplant. The graft donor may account for some of the T cells.

The chain couples TRBV2 to TRBJ2-3; 7 nucleotides line up with TRBD1. The CDR3 runs to 16 residues. Trimming at V came to 2 bases and at J to 0 bases, leaving 5 bases not matched to a gene. Germline values: CDR1 SNHLY, CDR2 FYNNEI. This CDR3 reads CASSERGQGSTDTQYF. The CDR3 DNA follows: TGTGCCAGCAGTGAAAGGGGGCAGGGGAGCACAGATACGCAGTATTTT.

The V call is TRBV7-9, the J call TRBJ1-1; D not resolved. Germline loops: CDR1 SEHNR, CDR2 FQNEAQ (reference sequence). V gave up 1 base and J gave up 2 bases, with 5 bases separating them. The CDR3 sequence is 13 residues long. The CDR3 reads CASSLVANTEAFF. The DNA for the CDR3 is TGTGCCAGCAGCTTAGTGGCCAACACTGAAGCTTTCTTT.

This rearrangement joins TRBV7-9 to TRBJ1-2; D unclear. Trimming stripped 5 bases from V and 0 bases from J, with 10 bases between. The CDR3 runs to 14 residues. Germline V lookup: CDR1 SEHNR, CDR2 FQNEAQ (reference sequence). CDR3 residues: CASSQITANYGYTF. DNA of the CDR3: TGTGCCAGCAGCCAGATTACAGCTAACTATGGCTACACCTTC.

Notes on this clone: One end of the junction varies from germline; a read error may be responsible. The chain links TRBV29-1 to TRBJ2-5; D not certain. CDR3 length: 10 residues. Germline CDR1 reads SQVTM; CDR2 reads ANQGSEA. CDR3 sequence reads: CSVVSPNPNF. DNA for the CDR3: TGCAGCGTTGTCTCGCCTAACCCCAACTTC. Full variable domain (rest looked up from reference TRBV29-1 and TRBJ2-5): SAVISQKPSRDICQRGTSLTIQCQVDSQVTMMFWYRQQPGQSLTLIATANQGSEATYESGFVIDKFPISRPNLTFSTLTVSNMSPEDSSIYLCSVVSPNPNFGPGTRLLVL.

The V and J genes are TRBV9 and TRBJ1-4, with D possibly being TRBD1 (5 bases). The V and J ends lost 3 bases and 2 bases respectively, with 8 bases between them. The CDR3 is 14 amino acids. The germline CDR1 and CDR2 sequences are SGDLS and YYNGEE. CDR3 in amino acids: CASSDQGTNEKLFF. CDR3 DNA: TGTGCCAGCAGCGACCAGGGCACTAATGAAAAACTGTTTTTT. Full variable domain (remainder filled in from reference TRBV9 and TRBJ1-4): DSGVTQTPKHLITATGQRVTLRCSPRSGDLSVYWYQQSLDQGLQFLIQYYNGEERAKGNILERFSAQQFPDLHSELNLSSLELGDSALYFCASSDQGTNEKLFFGSGTQLSVL.

The rearrangement joins TRBV19 to TRBJ1-5; TRBD1 matches 7 bases. V was clipped by 4 bases and J by 3 bases; unmatched bases: 15. The CDR3 consists of 18 residues. Germline V gives CDR1 LNHDA, CDR2 SQIVND (reference sequence). The CDR3 region has the DNA TGTGCCAGTAGTAGAGGTCAGGGGGGCAGGGGATCCAATCAGCCCCAGCATTTT. This encodes CASSRGQGGRGSNQPQHF.

The genes are TRBV27 and TRBJ2-5; unclear D gene. The V and J ends lost 2 bases and 2 bases respectively, with 12 bases between them. Germline V lookup: CDR1 MNHEY, CDR2 SMNVEV (reference sequence). The CDR3 length is 15 residues. In DNA form, the CDR3 reads TGTGCCAGCAGTTTAGGCAGGAAGCCTCAAGAGACCCAGTACTTC. This sequence encodes CASSLGRKPQETQYF.

The chain combines TRBV10-3 with TRBJ2-1; D remains ambiguous. The CDR3 runs to 11 residues. Germline V CDR1 and CDR2: ENHRY, SYGVKD. V lost 6 bases to trimming and J lost 5 bases, with 5 bases between them. CDR3 region: CAISIDNEQFF. CDR3 DNA: TGTGCCATCAGCATAGACAATGAGCAGTTCTTC.

The rearrangement joins TRBV4-1 to TRBJ1-2; D is perhaps TRBD1 (5 bases). Germline V lookup: CDR1 MGHRA, CDR2 YSYEKL. Trimming took off 2 bases at V and 2 bases at J, with 24 bases between the two ends. The CDR3 has 19 amino acids. CDR3: CASSQSSNRIVVENYGYTF. For the CDR3, the DNA is TGCGCCAGCAGCCAAAGCTCAAACAGGATTGTGGTGGAAAACTATGGCTACACCTTC.

The chain combines TRBV4-2 with TRBJ1-2, with D possibly matching TRBD1 (6 bases). Per germline, CDR1 LGHNA and CDR2 YNFKEQ. V was cut by 5 bases and J by 5 bases, with 15 bases left in between. The CDR3 contains 14 residues. The CDR3 is CASSATGLPYGYTF. The CDR3 DNA sequence: TGTGCCAGCAGCGCGACAGGCCTTCCTTATGGCTACACCTTC.

The chain uses TRBV7-9 and TRBJ2-7, with 10 bases matching TRBD1. The germline V gene encodes CDR1 SEHNR and CDR2 FQNEAQ (reference sequence). V was pared by 3 bases and J by 5 bases, with 7 bases of the junction left unmatched. CDR3 length: 15 amino acids. The CDR3 bases are TGTGCCAGCAGCTTGCCGGGACAGGGGATCCACGAGCAGTACTTC. Translating gives CASSLPGQGIHEQYF. The complete variable domain, with remaining parts taken from reference TRBV7-9 and TRBJ2-7, reads DTGVSQNPRHKITKRGQNVTFRCDPISEHNRLYWYRQTLGQGPEFLTYFQNEAQLEKSRLLSDRFSAERPKGSFSTLEIQRTEQGDSAMYLCASSLPGQGIHEQYFGPGTRLTVT.